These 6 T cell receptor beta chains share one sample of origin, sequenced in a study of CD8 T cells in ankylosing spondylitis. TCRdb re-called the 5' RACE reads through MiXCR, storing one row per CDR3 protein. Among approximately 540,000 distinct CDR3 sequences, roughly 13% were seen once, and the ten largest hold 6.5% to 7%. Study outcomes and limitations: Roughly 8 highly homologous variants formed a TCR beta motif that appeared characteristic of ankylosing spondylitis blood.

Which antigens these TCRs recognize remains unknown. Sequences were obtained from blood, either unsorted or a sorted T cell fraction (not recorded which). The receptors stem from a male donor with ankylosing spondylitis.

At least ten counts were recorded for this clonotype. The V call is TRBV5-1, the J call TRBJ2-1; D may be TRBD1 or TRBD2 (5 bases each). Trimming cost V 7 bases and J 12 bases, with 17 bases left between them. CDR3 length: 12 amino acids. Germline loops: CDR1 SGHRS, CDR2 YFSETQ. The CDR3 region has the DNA TGCGCCAGCGGAGAACCCGGGACGGGGCAGTTCTTC. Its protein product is CASGEPGTGQFF.

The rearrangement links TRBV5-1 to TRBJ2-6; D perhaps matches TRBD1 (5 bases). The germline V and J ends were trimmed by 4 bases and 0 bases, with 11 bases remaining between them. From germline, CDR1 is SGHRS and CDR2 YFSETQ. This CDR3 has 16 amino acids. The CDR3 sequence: CASSARQNSGANVLTF. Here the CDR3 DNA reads TGCGCCAGCAGCGCCCGACAGAACTCTGGGGCCAACGTCCTGACTTTC.

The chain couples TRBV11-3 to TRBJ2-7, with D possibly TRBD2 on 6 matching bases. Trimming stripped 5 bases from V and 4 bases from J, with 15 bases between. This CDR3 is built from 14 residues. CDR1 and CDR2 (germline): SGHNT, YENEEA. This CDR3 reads CASSPGVADYEQYV. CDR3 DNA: TGTGCCAGCAGCCCGGGGGTAGCAGATTACGAGCAGTACGTC.

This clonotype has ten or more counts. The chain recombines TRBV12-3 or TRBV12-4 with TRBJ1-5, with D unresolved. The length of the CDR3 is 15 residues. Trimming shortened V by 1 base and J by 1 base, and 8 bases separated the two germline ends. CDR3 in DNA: TGTGCCAGCAGTTTAGTCTTGTCGAGCAATCAGCCCCAGCATTTT. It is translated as CASSLVLSSNQPQHF.

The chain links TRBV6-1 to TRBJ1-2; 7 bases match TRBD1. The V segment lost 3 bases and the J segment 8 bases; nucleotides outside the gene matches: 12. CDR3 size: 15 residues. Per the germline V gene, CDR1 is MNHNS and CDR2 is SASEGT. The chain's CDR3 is CASSDPGQQLGGYTF. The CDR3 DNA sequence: TGTGCCAGCAGTGATCCGGGACAGCAATTGGGCGGCTACACCTTC.

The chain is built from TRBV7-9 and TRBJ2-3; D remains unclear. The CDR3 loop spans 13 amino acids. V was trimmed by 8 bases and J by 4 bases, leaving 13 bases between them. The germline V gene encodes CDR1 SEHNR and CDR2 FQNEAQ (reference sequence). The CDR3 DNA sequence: TGTGCCAGCGTAACTTATCGCTCAGATACGCAGTATTTT. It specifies CASVTYRSDTQYF. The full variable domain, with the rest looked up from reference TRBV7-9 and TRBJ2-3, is DTGVSQNPRHKITKRGQNVTFRCDPISEHNRLYWYRQTLGQGPEFLTYFQNEAQLEKSRLLSDRFSAERPKGSFSTLEIQRTEQGDSAMYLCASVTYRSDTQYFGPGTRLTVL.